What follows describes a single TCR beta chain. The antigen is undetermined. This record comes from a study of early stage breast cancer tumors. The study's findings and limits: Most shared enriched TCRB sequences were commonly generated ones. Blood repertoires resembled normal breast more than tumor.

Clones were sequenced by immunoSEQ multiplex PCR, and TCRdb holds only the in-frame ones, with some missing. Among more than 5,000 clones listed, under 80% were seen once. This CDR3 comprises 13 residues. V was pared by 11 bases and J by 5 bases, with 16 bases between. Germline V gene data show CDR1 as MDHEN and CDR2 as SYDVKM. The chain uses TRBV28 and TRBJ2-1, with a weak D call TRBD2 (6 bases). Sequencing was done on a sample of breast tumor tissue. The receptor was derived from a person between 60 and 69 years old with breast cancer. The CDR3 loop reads CAHRLAVHNEQFF. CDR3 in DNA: TGTGCCCACCGATTAGCGGTTCACAATGAGCAGTTCTTC.